These 8 T cell receptor beta chains were sequenced from one sample in a study of CD8 T cells in ankylosing spondylitis. Study-wide results and caveats: One TCR beta motif, made up of eight highly homologous variants, appeared characteristic of ankylosing spondylitis blood.

The antigens for these receptors are not known. TCRdb recomputed calls from the 5' RACE reads with MiXCR, one row per CDR3 protein. In the table there are roughly 400,000 distinct CDR3 sequences, 20% to 25% of which are singletons. Sequenced: blood, either unsorted or a sorted T cell fraction (not recorded which). The receptors derive from a male donor with ankylosing spondylitis.

This clonotype was seen more than once but under ten times. The chain combines TRBV5-1 with TRBJ2-3, with 7 positions matching TRBD2. The germline CDR1 and CDR2 sequences are SGHRS and YFSETQ. The CDR3 runs to 16 residues. V shed 4 bases, J shed 2 bases, and the junction held 10 bases outside the gene matches. The DNA of the CDR3 is TGCGCCAGCAGCCCCGGGGGGATGGGGAACACAGATACGCAGTATTTT. It yields the protein CASSPGGMGNTDTQYF.

This clonotype has a handful of counts. The chain has TRBV4-3 and TRBJ2-2, with 7 bases fitting TRBD2. From germline, CDR1 is LGHNA and CDR2 YSLEER. The CDR3 extends over 15 amino acids. After removal of 4 bases from V and 3 bases from J, the junction contained 5 bases not matched to a gene. DNA for the CDR3: TGCGCCAGCAGCCGAAGCGGGATCTACACCGGGGAGCTGTTTTTT. It is translated as CASSRSGIYTGELFF.

J is TRBJ2-1 and V is TRBV5-5; a weak D match, TRBD2 (5 bases). Germline loops: CDR1 SGHKS, CDR2 YYEKEE (reference sequence). V was shortened by 3 bases and J by 0 bases, with 10 bases between the two germline ends. The CDR3 extends over 15 amino acids. Here the CDR3 reads CASSYSGLSYNEQFF. The CDR3, as DNA: TGTGCCAGCAGCTACAGCGGACTCTCCTACAATGAGCAGTTCTTC.

This clonotype has only a few counts. The V call is TRBV6-5, the J call TRBJ2-3; 11 bases align to TRBD2. Germline V gene lookup returns CDR1 MNHEY and CDR2 SVGAGI. Trimming removed 5 bases from V and 1 base from J; junction bases left unmatched: 2. This CDR3 comprises 15 residues. As DNA, the CDR3 is TGTGCCAGCAGTACTAGCGGGAGAGGCACAGATACGCAGTATTTT. This encodes CASSTSGRGTDTQYF.

This clonotype was counted many times. An end of the junction does not agree with germline; a read error may underlie this. This rearrangement joins TRBV12-3 or TRBV12-4 to TRBJ2-1; D unresolved. The CDR3 has 15 amino acids. CDR3: CASSLGPSSYNEQFF. CDR3 sequence (DNA): TGTGCCAGCAGCTTAGGACCGAGCTCCTACAATGAGCAGTTCTTC.

This clonotype has more than one count but fewer than ten. The V and J genes are TRBV7-9 and TRBJ2-3; the match to TRBD2 covers 9 bases. The CDR3 consists of 15 residues. The germline V gene has CDR1 SEHNR and CDR2 FQNEAQ (reference sequence). V was pared by 4 bases and J by 2 bases, with 4 bases of the junction left unmatched. The DNA of the CDR3 is TGTGCCAGCAGCTCCCTAGCGGGGAACACAGATACGCAGTATTTT. Translated, it gives CASSSLAGNTDTQYF.

This chain links TRBV20-1 with TRBJ2-1; D call uncertain. CDR1 and CDR2 (germline): DFQATT, SNEGSKA (reference sequence). V was clipped by 3 bases and J by 10 bases, with 10 bases between them. The CDR3 sequence is 11 residues long. CDR3 region: CSASSPREQFF. DNA for the CDR3: TGCAGTGCTAGTTCACCGCGCGAGCAGTTCTTC.

The chain is built from TRBV2 and TRBJ2-2; the D call may be TRBD1 or TRBD2 (5 bases each). Germline CDR1 is SNHLY and CDR2 is FYNNEI. The CDR3 consists of 13 residues. Trimming removed 1 base at V and 8 bases at J, with 8 bases between. DNA for the CDR3: TGTGCCAGCAGTGAAGGAGGGGTTGGGGAGCTGTTTTTT. As protein: CASSEGGVGELFF.